These 26 T cell receptor beta chains originate from one sample sequenced in a study of identical twins. Each CDR3 protein gets one entry after TCRdb re-called the 5' RACE reads with MiXCR. The repertoire holds 200,000 to 300,000 distinct CDR3 sequences, with about 10% as singletons. The sequenced material came from memory T cells sorted from blood. Receptors originate from a man aged 50-60 years in good health.

J is TRBJ1-2 and V is TRBV5-1, with 10 bases that match TRBD1. V gave up 4 bases and J gave up 8 bases; unmatched junction bases: 5. From germline, CDR1 is SGHRS and CDR2 YFSETQ. CDR3 length: 13 residues. CDR3 DNA: TGCGCCAGCAGCCCGGGGACAGGGGAAGGCTACACCTTC. Its protein is CASSPGTGEGYTF.

This clonotype was recorded at least ten times. V usage is TRBV20-1 and J usage is TRBJ2-3; D remains ambiguous. The germline V gene encodes CDR1 DFQATT and CDR2 SNEGSKA (reference sequence). Between the trimmed V and J ends, which lost 2 bases and 2 bases, there was a span of 8 bases. The CDR3 is made up of 13 amino acids. The CDR3 protein is CSARRQPTDTQYF. CDR3 sequence (DNA): TGCAGTGCTAGAAGGCAGCCCACAGATACGCAGTATTTT.

Here the CDR3 DNA reads TGTGCCAGTAGTATCAGGGGCAAGGATCAGCCCCAGCATTTT. Protein product: CASSIRGKDQPQHF. V is TRBV19 and J is TRBJ1-5, with D perhaps matching TRBD1 (6 bases). Germline V gene lookup returns CDR1 LNHDA and CDR2 SQIVND (reference sequence). Trimming removed 3 bases at V and 5 bases at J, with 11 bases between. The CDR3 is 14 residues long.

This clonotype was detected many times. The chain couples TRBV29-1 to TRBJ2-7; D remains unclear. The V end lost 4 bases, the J end lost 0 bases, and 10 bases lay between the germline ends. This CDR3 comprises 13 residues. Looked up from germline, CDR1 is SQVTM and CDR2 is ANQGSEA. The CDR3 region is CSVVTDGSYEQYF. The CDR3 region has the DNA TGCAGCGTTGTGACGGATGGCTCCTACGAGCAGTACTTC.

CDR3 amino acids: CASSQLDRAKAKNIQYF. The CDR3, as DNA: TGTGCCAGCAGCCAATTGGACAGGGCCAAGGCCAAAAACATTCAGTACTTC. The J gene is TRBJ2-4, the V gene TRBV3-1, with 8 positions matching TRBD1. The CDR3 covers 17 residues. In germline, CDR1 is LGHDT, CDR2 YNNKEL (reference sequence). The ends lost 2 bases at V and 1 base at J; junction bases unmatched: 7.

The sample holds many counts of this clonotype. V is TRBV5-1 and J is TRBJ2-7, with 8 bases aligning to TRBD1. The germline CDR1 and CDR2 sequences are SGHRS and YFSETQ. V dropped 0 bases and J dropped 3; count of bases not matched to a gene: 5. The CDR3 runs 15 residues. The CDR3 DNA is TGCGCCAGCAGCTTGGCGTCCGGACAGGGCTACGAGCAGTACTTC. Translating it yields CASSLASGQGYEQYF.

This clonotype was seen a handful of times. V usage is TRBV5-1 and J usage is TRBJ1-5; the match to TRBD1 covers 7 bases. Losses at the gene ends were 5 bases for V and 6 bases for J; bases not matched to a gene: 5. This CDR3 spans 13 amino acids. Germline-derived CDR1 and CDR2 are SGHRS and YFSETQ. Here the CDR3 reads CASSLTGLQPQHF. In nucleotides, the CDR3 is TGCGCCAGCAGTCTGACAGGGCTTCAGCCCCAGCATTTT.

This clonotype was recorded at least ten times. The rearrangement links TRBV20-1 to TRBJ2-1; the D gene is possibly TRBD2 (7 bases). Germline V gene lookup returns CDR1 DFQATT and CDR2 SNEGSKA (reference sequence). Trimming took 0 bases from V and 9 from J, leaving 21 bases between them. The CDR3 runs 16 residues. The CDR3 DNA follows: TGCAGTGCTAGAGATCGTAGCGGGCTACTGACAGGTGAGCAGTTCTTC. This codes for CSARDRSGLLTGEQFF.

The rearrangement links TRBV12-3 or TRBV12-4 to TRBJ2-2; the D is unclear. Trimming removed 4 bases at V and 8 bases at J, with 11 bases between. The CDR3 runs to 13 residues. CDR3 sequence reads: CASSSSQVGELFF. The CDR3 nucleotides are TGTGCCAGCAGTTCCAGCCAGGTTGGGGAGCTGTTTTTT.

Regarding this clonotype: A much larger clone differs from this one at a single base, so this may be a read error. The chain joins TRBV12-3 or TRBV12-4 to TRBJ1-5; 7 bases align to TRBD1. CDR3 length equals 14 residues. In DNA, the CDR3 is TGTGCCAGCAGTCGAGGGACAGTCAATCAGCCCCATCATTTT. Its protein is CASSRGTVNQPHHF.

This clonotype was observed a few times. This rearrangement joins TRBV15 to TRBJ1-5, with 8 bases that match TRBD1. The J segment lost 6 bases and the V segment lost 1 base, leaving 2 bases of the junction unmatched. The CDR3 loop spans 14 amino acids. Germline CDR1 reads LNHNV; CDR2 reads YYDKDF (reference sequence). The CDR3, as DNA: TGTGCCACCAGCAGAGGCGGACAGGGTCAGCCCCAGCATTTT. Protein sequence: CATSRGGQGQPQHF.

In this sample, this clonotype turned up many times. This rearrangement joins TRBV27 to TRBJ2-5; D may be TRBD2 (6 bases). Between the trimmed V and J ends, which lost 1 base and 5 bases, there was a span of 14 bases. This CDR3 contains 15 residues. CDR1 and CDR2 (germline): MNHEY, SMNVEV (reference sequence). CDR3: CASSLLGLGGETQYF. In DNA, the CDR3 is TGTGCCAGCAGTTTATTGGGCCTTGGGGGGGAGACCCAGTACTTC.

V usage is TRBV10-3 and J usage is TRBJ2-1; TRBD2 agrees at 7 bases. The CDR3 length is 16 residues. The junction had 4 bases not matched to a gene; V was cut back by 0 bases and J by 2 bases. Germline lookup yields CDR1 ENHRY and CDR2 SYGVKD. The CDR3 coding sequence is TGTGCCATCAGTGAGTCCAGCGGGGCCACCTACAATGAGCAGTTCTTC. This translates into CAISESSGATYNEQFF.

This clonotype was counted ten times or more. The rearrangement links TRBV6-5 to TRBJ1-5, with TRBD1 identical over 8 bases. Germline V CDR1 and CDR2: MNHEY, SVGAGI. J gave up 5 bases and V 4 bases, and 10 bases lay outside the gene matches. The CDR3 extends over 16 amino acids. DNA for the CDR3: TGTGCCAGCAGTTCCATCCGGACAGGGCCGGATCAGCCCCAGCATTTT. Translating it yields CASSSIRTGPDQPQHF.

The CDR3 sequence is CASSLSALGGSGAKYQETQYF. The CDR3 coding sequence is TGTGCCAGCAGTTTATCGGCGCTCGGTGGGTCAGGGGCCAAGTACCAAGAGACCCAGTACTTC. The chain recombines TRBV27 with TRBJ2-5; a possible D gene is TRBD1 (6 bases). CDR3 length: 21 residues. Germline-derived CDR1 and CDR2 are MNHEY and SMNVEV (reference sequence). The germline V and J ends were trimmed by 0 bases and 0 bases, with 26 bases remaining between them.

This clonotype showed up just a few times. The rearrangement links TRBV6-1 to TRBJ2-5; D gene unclear. CDR1 is MNHNS, CDR2 SASEGT, per germline. This CDR3 is 12 amino acids long. Trimming cost V 6 bases and J 7 bases, with 12 bases left between them. For the CDR3, the DNA is TGTGCCAGCAGCTACCCCTCCGGGACCCAGTACTTC. It specifies CASSYPSGTQYF.

As DNA, the CDR3 is TGTGCCAGCAGCTGGGGACAGCCGTGGACCAGGGAGCTGTTTTTT. The encoded protein is CASSWGQPWTRELFF. This rearrangement joins TRBV3-1 to TRBJ2-2, with TRBD1 matching 7 bases. Germline loops: CDR1 LGHDT, CDR2 YNNKEL (reference sequence). Trimming removed 5 bases from V and 9 bases from J; junction bases left unmatched: 12. The CDR3 runs 15 residues. Full variable domain (rest looked up from reference TRBV3-1 and TRBJ2-2): DTAVSQTPKYLVTQMGNDKSIKCEQNLGHDTMYWYKQDSKKFLKIMFSYNNKELIINETVPNRFSPKSPDKAHLNLHINSLELGDSAVYFCASSWGQPWTRELFFGEGSRLTVL.

This clonotype turned up a few times. The chain carries TRBV4-1 and TRBJ1-4; no reliable D call. V was shortened by 4 bases and J by 8 bases, with 17 bases between the two germline ends. This CDR3 comprises 15 residues. Germline CDR1 MGHRA, CDR2 YSYEKL. CDR3 sequence (DNA): TGCGCCAGCAGCCCCGGGCTCGACCCCTCGGAAAAACTGTTTTTT. Its protein product is CASSPGLDPSEKLFF.

J is TRBJ1-1 and V is TRBV6-1, with 10 bases aligning to TRBD1. This CDR3 has 16 amino acids. Germline trimming cut 4 bases from V and 0 bases from J; bases unmatched to any gene: 5. Germline CDR1 and CDR2: MNHNS and SASEGT. CDR3 sequence reads: CASSADRGPMNTEAFF. The CDR3 nucleotides are TGTGCCAGCAGTGCAGACAGGGGGCCGATGAACACTGAAGCTTTCTTT.

This clonotype was seen only a few times. The rearrangement uses TRBV14 and TRBJ2-7, with unresolved D. The ends were cut back, 4 bases at V and 6 bases at J, with 7 bases in the middle. The CDR3 runs to 11 residues. Germline CDR1 and CDR2: SGHDN and FVKESK. The CDR3: CASSRMSEQYF. CDR3 DNA: TGTGCCAGCAGCCGAATGAGCGAGCAGTACTTC.

This clonotype was seen many times. The gene calls are TRBV28 and TRBJ1-2, with TRBD1 as a possible D gene (5 bases). Trimming took off 6 bases at V and 2 bases at J, with 13 bases between the two ends. Germline lookup yields CDR1 MDHEN and CDR2 SYDVKM. This CDR3 contains 14 residues. The CDR3, as DNA: TGTGCCAGCAGACCGGGACCACTCAACTATGGCTACACCTTC. Protein product: CASRPGPLNYGYTF.

This chain joins TRBV4-2 and TRBJ2-3; D possibly matches TRBD1 or TRBD2 (5 bases each). The V and J ends lost 3 bases and 6 bases respectively, with 10 bases between them. In germline, CDR1 is LGHNA, CDR2 YNFKEQ. There are 13 residues in the CDR3. As DNA, the CDR3 is TGTGCCAGCAGCCAGCCCTGGGGGGATACGCAGTATTTT. Amino acids: CASSQPWGDTQYF.

This clonotype has a handful of counts. The chain joins TRBV9 to TRBJ1-3; D is undetermined. Germline CDR1 is SGDLS and CDR2 is YYNGEE. The CDR3 consists of 16 residues. Trimming shortened V by 0 bases and J by 3 bases, and 13 bases separated the two germline ends. CDR3 sequence: CASSVGGRAGGNTIYF. Here the CDR3 DNA reads TGTGCCAGCAGCGTAGGAGGTCGGGCCGGTGGAAACACCATATATTTT.

The V call is TRBV5-1, the J call TRBJ2-6, with D maybe TRBD2 (5 bases). Deletions cut 3 bases from V and 4 bases from J, with 11 bases between. Per germline, CDR1 SGHRS and CDR2 YFSETQ. The CDR3 is 15 amino acids. The CDR3: CASSSVGAGANVLTF. The DNA of the CDR3 is TGCGCCAGCAGCTCAGTGGGAGCCGGGGCCAACGTCCTGACTTTC.

This clonotype was detected ten times or more. The J gene is TRBJ2-7, the V gene TRBV4-3; possibly TRBD1 or TRBD2 for D (6 bases each). The germline V gene has CDR1 LGHNA and CDR2 YSLEER. Trimming shortened V by 1 base and J by 7 bases, and 20 bases separated the two germline ends. The CDR3 is made up of 16 amino acids. This CDR3 is CASSQARGTRVEEQYF. The CDR3 coding sequence is TGCGCCAGCAGCCAAGCCCGCGGGACAAGAGTGGAGGAGCAGTACTTC.

This clonotype occurred many times. The chain recombines TRBV12-3 or TRBV12-4 with TRBJ1-5; weak D call: TRBD1 (5 bases). The CDR3 runs to 13 residues. V shed 3 bases and J shed 6 bases, with 9 bases lying between them. The CDR3, as DNA: TGTGCCAGCAGTTTGCGGGGGTTTCAGCCCCAGCATTTT. Protein sequence: CASSLRGFQPQHF.